Below, one T cell receptor beta chain is given with its context. Its antigen is unidentified. The sample comes from a study of T cells in pancreatic ductal adenocarcinoma. General study points: Blood had more productive templates and about 8-fold more unique clonotypes than tumor. Blood clonality (roughly 0.07) did not differ significantly from tumor (about 0.12). Comparisons of tumor and blood clonality may show falsely lower tumor diversity. The resected pancreatic cancer cohort was biased toward the minority with early-stage disease.

The selected patients with pancreatic ductal adenocarcinoma had surgery but no neoadjuvant therapy. Here immunoSEQ multiplex PCR was the method, and the copy in TCRdb shows in-frame clones only, minus some. The table includes 30,000 or so clones, around nine tenths detected once. Trimming shortened V by 1 base and J by 2 bases, and 6 bases separated the two germline ends. The CDR3 extends over 14 amino acids. The germline gives CDR1 LGHNA, CDR2 YSLEER. Sequencing was done on a sample of PBMCs. The sequence was obtained from a human donor with pancreatic ductal adenocarcinoma. This chain links TRBV4-3 with TRBJ1-5; D gene unclear. CDR3 in amino acids: CASSQVVGNQPQHF. Here the CDR3 DNA reads TGCGCCAGCAGCCAAGTGGTGGGCAATCAGCCCCAGCATTTT.